The subject of this entry is one T cell receptor beta chain. Its antigen remains unidentified. The assay was run at deep level. Produced via immunoSEQ multiplex PCR; TCRdb's table is partial and in-frame only. This repertoire shows approximately 600,000 clones, about 95% found once; its top ten account for around 0.11%. The data belong to a study of shared clonotypes between healthy human individuals. Broader study findings: Estimated richness was generally greater in naive than memory subsets.

Trimming took off 4 bases at V and 5 bases at J, with 19 bases between the two ends. The CDR3 has 15 residues. Germline V gives CDR1 SGHRS, CDR2 YFSETQ. Positively selected for CCR7, the CD45RO-negative cells used as naive CD8 cells excluded terminally differentiated effector memory CD45RA+ cells. The source is a woman aged 30 to 39 in good health. The chain couples TRBV5-1 to TRBJ2-7; D possibly uses TRBD1 or TRBD2 (6 bases each). The specimen was naive CD8+ T cells sorted from blood. The DNA for the CDR3 is TGCGCCAGCAGCATCCCGATTGGGGGGCAGGACGAGCAGTACTTC. Protein sequence: CASSIPIGGQDEQYF.